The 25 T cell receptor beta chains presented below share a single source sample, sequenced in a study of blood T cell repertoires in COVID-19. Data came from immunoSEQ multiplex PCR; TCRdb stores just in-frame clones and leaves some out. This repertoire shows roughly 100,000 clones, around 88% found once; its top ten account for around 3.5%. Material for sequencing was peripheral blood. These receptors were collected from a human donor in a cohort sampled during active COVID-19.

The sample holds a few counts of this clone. The CDR3 region has the DNA TGCGCCAGCAGCCCATGGACAGGGACCTACGAGCAGTACTTC. Its protein is CASSPWTGTYEQYF. The gene calls are TRBV5-1 and TRBJ2-7, with 8 bases lining up with TRBD1. V gave up 4 bases and J gave up 2 bases; unmatched junction bases: 5. From germline, CDR1 is SGHRS and CDR2 YFSETQ. The CDR3 extends over 14 amino acids.

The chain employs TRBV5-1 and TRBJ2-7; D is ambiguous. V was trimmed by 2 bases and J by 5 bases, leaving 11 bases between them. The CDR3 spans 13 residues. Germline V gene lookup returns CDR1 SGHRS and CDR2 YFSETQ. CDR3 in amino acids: CASSFVEADEQYF. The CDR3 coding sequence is TGCGCCAGCAGCTTCGTCGAGGCGGACGAGCAGTACTTC. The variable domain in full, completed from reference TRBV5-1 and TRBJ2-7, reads KAGVTQTPRYLIKTRGQQVTLSCSPISGHRSVSWYQQTPGQGLQFLFEYFSETQRNKGNFPGRFSGRQFSNSRSEMNVSTLELGDSALYLCASSFVEADEQYFGPGTRLTVT.

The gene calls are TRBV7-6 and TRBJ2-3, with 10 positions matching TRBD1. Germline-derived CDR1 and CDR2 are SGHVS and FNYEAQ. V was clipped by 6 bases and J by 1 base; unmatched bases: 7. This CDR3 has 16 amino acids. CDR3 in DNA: TGTGCCAGCAGTCCTGGACAGGGGGGGGGCACAGATACGCAGTATTTT. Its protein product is CASSPGQGGGTDTQYF.

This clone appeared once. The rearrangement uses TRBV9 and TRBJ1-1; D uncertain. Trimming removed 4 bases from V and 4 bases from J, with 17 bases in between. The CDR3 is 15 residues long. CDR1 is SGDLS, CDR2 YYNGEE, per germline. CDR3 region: CASSPRGGWATEAFF. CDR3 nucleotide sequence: TGTGCCAGCAGCCCTAGAGGAGGGTGGGCCACTGAAGCTTTCTTT.

CDR3 in DNA: TGCGCCAGCAGCCACGGGGGGCTAGCGGGGGGCACCGGGGAGCTGTTTTTT. Protein: CASSHGGLAGGTGELFF. V usage is TRBV10-1 and J usage is TRBJ2-2; TRBD2 agrees at 11 bases. Germline values: CDR1 WNHNN, CDR2 SYGVQD (reference sequence). This CDR3 spans 17 amino acids. With V trimmed by 6 bases and J by 4 bases, 10 bases remained unmatched.

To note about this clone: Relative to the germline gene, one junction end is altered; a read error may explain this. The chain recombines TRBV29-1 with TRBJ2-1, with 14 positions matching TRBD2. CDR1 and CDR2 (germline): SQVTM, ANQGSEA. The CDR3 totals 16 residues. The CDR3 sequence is CSVEGGLAGVRNEQFF. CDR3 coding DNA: TGCAGCGTGGAAGGGGGACTAGCGGGAGTACGTAATGAGCAGTTCTTC.

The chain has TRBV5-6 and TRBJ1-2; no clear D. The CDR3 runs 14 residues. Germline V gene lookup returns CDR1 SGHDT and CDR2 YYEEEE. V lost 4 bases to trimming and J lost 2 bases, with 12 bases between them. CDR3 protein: CASSLPTGNYGYTF. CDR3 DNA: TGTGCCAGCAGCCTGCCGACTGGGAACTATGGCTACACCTTC.

CDR3 coding DNA: TGTGCCAGCAGTCCTCCTTTCGGGACTAGCGGGAGCTACGAGCAGTACTTC. Protein: CASSPPFGTSGSYEQYF. The rearrangement uses TRBV28 and TRBJ2-7; 14 nucleotides align to TRBD2. J gave up 3 bases and V 5 bases, and 9 bases lay outside the gene matches. The CDR3 runs to 17 residues. CDR1 and CDR2 (germline): MDHEN, SYDVKM.

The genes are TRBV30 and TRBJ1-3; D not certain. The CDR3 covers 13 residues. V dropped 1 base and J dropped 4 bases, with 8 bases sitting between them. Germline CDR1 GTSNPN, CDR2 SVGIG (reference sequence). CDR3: CAWSGGGGNTIYF. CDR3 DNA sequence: TGTGCCTGGAGTGGGGGAGGAGGAAACACCATATATTTT.

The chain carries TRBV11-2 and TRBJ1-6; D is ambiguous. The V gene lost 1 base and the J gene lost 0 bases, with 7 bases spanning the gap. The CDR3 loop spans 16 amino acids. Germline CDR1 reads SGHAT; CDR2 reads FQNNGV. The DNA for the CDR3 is TGTGCCAGCAGCTTAGTTGCGGGCTCCTATAATTCACCCCTCCACTTT. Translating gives CASSLVAGSYNSPLHF.

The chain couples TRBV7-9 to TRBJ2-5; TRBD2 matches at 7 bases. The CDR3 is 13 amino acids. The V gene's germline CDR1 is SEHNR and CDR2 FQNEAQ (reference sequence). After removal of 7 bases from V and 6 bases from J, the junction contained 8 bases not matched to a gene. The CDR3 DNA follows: TGTGCCAGCACCTCCGGGAGGCTTCAGACCCAGTACTTC. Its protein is CASTSGRLQTQYF.

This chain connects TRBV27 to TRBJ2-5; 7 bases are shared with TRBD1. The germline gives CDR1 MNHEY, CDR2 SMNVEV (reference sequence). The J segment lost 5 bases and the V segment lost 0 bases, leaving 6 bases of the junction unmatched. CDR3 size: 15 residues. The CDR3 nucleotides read TGTGCCAGCAGTTTATCTCCGACAGGGTCGGAGACCCAGTACTTC. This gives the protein CASSLSPTGSETQYF.

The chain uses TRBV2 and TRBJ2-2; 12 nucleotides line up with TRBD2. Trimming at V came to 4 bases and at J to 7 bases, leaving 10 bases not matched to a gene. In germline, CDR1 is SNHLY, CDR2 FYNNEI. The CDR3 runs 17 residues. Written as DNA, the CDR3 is TGTGCCAGCAGTGTCCCCCTAGCGGGGGGGTTTGGCGGGGAGCTGTTTTTT. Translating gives CASSVPLAGGFGGELFF.

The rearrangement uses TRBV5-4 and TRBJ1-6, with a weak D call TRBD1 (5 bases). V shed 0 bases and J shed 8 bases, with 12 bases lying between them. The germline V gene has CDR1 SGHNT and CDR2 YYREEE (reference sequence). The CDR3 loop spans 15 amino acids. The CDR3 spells CASSLGQGFDSPLHF. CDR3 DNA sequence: TGTGCCAGCAGCTTGGGCCAGGGTTTCGATTCACCCCTCCACTTT.

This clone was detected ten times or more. The CDR3 DNA follows: TGTGCCAGCAGCTCATACAGGGGGAAAGCAGATACGCAGTATTTT. Protein product: CASSSYRGKADTQYF. This chain uses TRBV11-2 with TRBJ2-3, with 8 bases lining up with TRBD1. The CDR3 is 15 residues long. Trimming at V came to 4 bases and at J to 4 bases, leaving 7 bases not matched to a gene. Germline V gene data show CDR1 as SGHAT and CDR2 as FQNNGV.

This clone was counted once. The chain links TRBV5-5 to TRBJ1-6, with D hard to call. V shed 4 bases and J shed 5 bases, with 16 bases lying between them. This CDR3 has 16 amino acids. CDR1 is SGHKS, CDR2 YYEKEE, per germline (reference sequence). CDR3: CASSPNRQANNSPLHF. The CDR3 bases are TGTGCCAGCAGCCCGAACCGTCAAGCAAATAATTCACCCCTCCACTTT.

The CDR3: CASSSGGASTDTQYF. The CDR3 DNA reads as TGTGCCAGCAGCTCAGGGGGCGCCAGCACAGATACGCAGTATTTT. The rearrangement joins TRBV7-6 to TRBJ2-3, with 8 bases aligning to TRBD1. Germline V gives CDR1 SGHVS, CDR2 FNYEAQ. The CDR3 is 15 residues long. The junction had 3 bases not matched to a gene; V was cut back by 4 bases and J by 0 bases. Combining the CDR3 with reference TRBV7-6 and TRBJ2-3 gives the whole variable domain GAGVSQSPRYKVTKRGQDVALRCDPISGHVSLYWYRQALGQGPEFLTYFNYEAQQDKSGLPNDRFSAERPEGSISTLTIQRTEQRDSAMYRCASSSGGASTDTQYFGPGTRLTVL.

CDR3 sequence reads: CASSRTGNTGELFF. CDR3 DNA: TGTGCCAGCAGCCGGACAGGGAACACCGGGGAGCTGTTTTTT. This sequence joins TRBV6-6 and TRBJ2-2; TRBD1 agrees at 7 bases. Per germline, CDR1 MNHNY and CDR2 SVGAGI (reference sequence). J was trimmed by 1 base and V by 6 bases; bases with no gene match: 2. The CDR3 length is 14 residues.

The CDR3 loop is CASSSGGPQETQYF. The DNA of the CDR3 is TGCGCCAGCAGCTCAGGGGGCCCCCAAGAGACCCAGTACTTC. The chain uses TRBV5-1 and TRBJ2-5; 8 bases are a match to TRBD1. Germline V gene lookup returns CDR1 SGHRS and CDR2 YFSETQ. The CDR3 runs 14 residues. Trimming removed 3 bases from V and 1 base from J; junction bases left unmatched: 2.

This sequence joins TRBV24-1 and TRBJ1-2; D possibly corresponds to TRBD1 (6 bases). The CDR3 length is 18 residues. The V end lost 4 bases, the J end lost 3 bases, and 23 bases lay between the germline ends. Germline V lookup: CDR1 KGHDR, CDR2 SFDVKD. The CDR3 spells CATSDPRGGGSRHYGYTF. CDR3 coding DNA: TGTGCCACCAGTGACCCGCGGGGCGGGGGCAGCCGTCACTATGGCTACACCTTC.

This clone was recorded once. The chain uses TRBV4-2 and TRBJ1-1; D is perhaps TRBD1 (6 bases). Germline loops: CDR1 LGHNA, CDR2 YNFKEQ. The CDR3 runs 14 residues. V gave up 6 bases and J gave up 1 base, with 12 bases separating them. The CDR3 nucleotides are TGTGCCAGCAGACCGACAGGCGGGAACACTGAAGCTTTCTTT. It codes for CASRPTGGNTEAFF.

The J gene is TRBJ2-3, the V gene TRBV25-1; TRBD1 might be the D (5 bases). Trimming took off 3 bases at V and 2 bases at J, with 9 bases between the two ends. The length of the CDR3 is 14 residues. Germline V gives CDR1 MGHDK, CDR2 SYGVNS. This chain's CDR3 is CASSDDRYTDTQYF. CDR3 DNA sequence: TGTGCCAGCAGTGACGACAGATACACAGATACGCAGTATTTT. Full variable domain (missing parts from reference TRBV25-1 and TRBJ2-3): EADIYQTPRYLVIGTGKKITLECSQTMGHDKMYWYQQDPGMELHLIHYSYGVNSTEKGDLSSESTVSRIRTEHFPLTLESARPSHTSQYLCASSDDRYTDTQYFGPGTRLTVL.

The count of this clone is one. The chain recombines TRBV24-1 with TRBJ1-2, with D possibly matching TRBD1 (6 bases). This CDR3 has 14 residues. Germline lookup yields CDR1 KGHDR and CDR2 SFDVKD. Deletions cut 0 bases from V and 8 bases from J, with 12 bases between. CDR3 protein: CATSDLTGLSGYTF. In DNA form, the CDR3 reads TGTGCCACCAGTGATTTGACAGGGTTGAGCGGCTACACCTTC.

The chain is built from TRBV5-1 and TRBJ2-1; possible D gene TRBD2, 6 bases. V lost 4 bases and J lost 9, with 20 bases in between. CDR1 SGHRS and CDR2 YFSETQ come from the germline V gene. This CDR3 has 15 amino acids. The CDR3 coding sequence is TGCGCCAGCAGCACGCCCTCCCTAGCGTCCGGTGAGCAGTTCTTC. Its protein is CASSTPSLASGEQFF.

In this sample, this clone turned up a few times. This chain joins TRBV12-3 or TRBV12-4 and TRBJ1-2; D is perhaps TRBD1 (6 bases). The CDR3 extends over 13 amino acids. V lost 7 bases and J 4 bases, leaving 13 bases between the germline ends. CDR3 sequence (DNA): TGTGCCAGCACCGAGGACAGCCTCTATGGCTACACCTTC. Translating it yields CASTEDSLYGYTF.